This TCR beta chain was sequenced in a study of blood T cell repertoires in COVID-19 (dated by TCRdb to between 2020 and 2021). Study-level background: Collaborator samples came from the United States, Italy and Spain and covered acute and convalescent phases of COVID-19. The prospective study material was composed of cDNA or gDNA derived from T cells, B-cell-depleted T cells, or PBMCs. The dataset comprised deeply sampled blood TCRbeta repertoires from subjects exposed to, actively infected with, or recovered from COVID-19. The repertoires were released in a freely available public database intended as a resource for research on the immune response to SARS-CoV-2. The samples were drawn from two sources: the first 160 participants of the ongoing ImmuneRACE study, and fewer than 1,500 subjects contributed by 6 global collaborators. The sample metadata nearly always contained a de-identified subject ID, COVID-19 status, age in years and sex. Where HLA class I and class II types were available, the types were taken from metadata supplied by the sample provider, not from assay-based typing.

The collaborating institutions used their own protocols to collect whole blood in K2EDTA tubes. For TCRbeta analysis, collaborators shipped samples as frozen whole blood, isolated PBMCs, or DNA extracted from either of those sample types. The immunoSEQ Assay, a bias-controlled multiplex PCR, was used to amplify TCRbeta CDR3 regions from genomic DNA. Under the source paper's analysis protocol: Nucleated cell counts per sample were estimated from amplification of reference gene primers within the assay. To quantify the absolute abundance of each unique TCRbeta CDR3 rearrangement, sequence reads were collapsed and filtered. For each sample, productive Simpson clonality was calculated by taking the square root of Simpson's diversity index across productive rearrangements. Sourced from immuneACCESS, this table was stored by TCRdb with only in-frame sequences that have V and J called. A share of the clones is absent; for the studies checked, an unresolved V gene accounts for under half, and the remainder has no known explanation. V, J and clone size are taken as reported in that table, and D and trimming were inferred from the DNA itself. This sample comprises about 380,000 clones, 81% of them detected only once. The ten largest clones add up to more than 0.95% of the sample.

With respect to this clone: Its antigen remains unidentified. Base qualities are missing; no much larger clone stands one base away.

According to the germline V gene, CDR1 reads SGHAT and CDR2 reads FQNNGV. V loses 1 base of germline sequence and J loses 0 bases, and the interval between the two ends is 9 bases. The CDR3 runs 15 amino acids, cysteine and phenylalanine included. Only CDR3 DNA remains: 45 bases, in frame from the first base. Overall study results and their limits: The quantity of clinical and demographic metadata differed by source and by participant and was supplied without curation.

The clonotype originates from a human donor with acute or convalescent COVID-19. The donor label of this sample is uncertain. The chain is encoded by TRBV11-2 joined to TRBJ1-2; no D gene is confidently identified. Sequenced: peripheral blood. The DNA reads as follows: TGTGCCAGCAGCTTAGGGCAGAACCCTAACTATGGCTACACCTTC. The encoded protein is CASSLGQNPNYGYTF.